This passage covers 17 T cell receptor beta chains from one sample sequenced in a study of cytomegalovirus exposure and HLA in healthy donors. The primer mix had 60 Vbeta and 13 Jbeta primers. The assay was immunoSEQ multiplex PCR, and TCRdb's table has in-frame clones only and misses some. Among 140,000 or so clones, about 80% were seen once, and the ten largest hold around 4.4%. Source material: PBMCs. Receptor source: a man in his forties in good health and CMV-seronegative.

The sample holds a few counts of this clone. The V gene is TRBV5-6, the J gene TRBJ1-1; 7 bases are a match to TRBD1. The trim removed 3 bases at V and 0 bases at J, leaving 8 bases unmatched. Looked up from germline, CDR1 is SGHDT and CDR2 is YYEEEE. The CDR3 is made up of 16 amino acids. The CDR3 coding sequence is TGTGCCAGCAGCTCCTGGAGGGACAGATTGAACACTGAAGCTTTCTTT. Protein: CASSSWRDRLNTEAFF.

CDR3 in DNA: TGTGCCAGCACCCCCGGCCTCTCAACTAGCGCGTTCTTC. Its translation is CASTPGLSTSAFF. The V call is TRBV11-2, the J call TRBJ2-1; 7 bases match TRBD2. CDR1 and CDR2 (germline): SGHAT, FQNNGV. V was clipped by 7 bases and J by 15 bases; unmatched bases: 15. The length of the CDR3 is 13 residues.

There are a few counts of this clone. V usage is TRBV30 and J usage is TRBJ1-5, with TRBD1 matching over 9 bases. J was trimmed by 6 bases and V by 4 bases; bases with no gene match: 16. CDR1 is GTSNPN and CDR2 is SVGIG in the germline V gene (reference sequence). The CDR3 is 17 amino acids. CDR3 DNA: TGTGCCTGGAATAAGGAAAGGGACAGGGTTATTTGTCAGCCCCAGCATTTT. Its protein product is CAWNKERDRVICQPQHF.

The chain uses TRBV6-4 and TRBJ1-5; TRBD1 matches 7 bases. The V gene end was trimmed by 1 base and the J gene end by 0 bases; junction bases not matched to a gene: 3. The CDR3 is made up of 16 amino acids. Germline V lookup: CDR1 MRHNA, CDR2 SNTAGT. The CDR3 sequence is CASSDLGGHSNQPQHF. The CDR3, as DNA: TGTGCCAGCAGTGACTTAGGGGGCCATAGCAATCAGCCCCAGCATTTT.

In DNA, the CDR3 is TGTGCCAGCAGCCGTGTCTTAGCGGGGGCAAAGGAGCAGTACTTC. Protein: CASSRVLAGAKEQYF. This chain connects TRBV27 to TRBJ2-7; 9 nucleotides align to TRBD2. This CDR3 spans 15 amino acids. V shed 6 bases and J 7 bases; nucleotides not matched to a gene: 13. Germline values: CDR1 MNHEY, CDR2 SMNVEV (reference sequence).

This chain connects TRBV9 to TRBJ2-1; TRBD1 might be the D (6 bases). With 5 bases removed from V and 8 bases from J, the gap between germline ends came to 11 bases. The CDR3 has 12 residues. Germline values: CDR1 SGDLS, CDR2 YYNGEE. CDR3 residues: CASSGGAHEQFF. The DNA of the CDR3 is TGTGCCAGCAGTGGGGGCGCCCATGAGCAGTTCTTC.

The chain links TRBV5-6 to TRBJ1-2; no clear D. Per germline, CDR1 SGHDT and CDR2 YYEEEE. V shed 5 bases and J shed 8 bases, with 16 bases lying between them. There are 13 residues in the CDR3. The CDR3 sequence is CASRPRAARGYTF. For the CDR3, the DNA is TGTGCCAGCAGACCGAGGGCTGCTAGGGGCTACACCTTC. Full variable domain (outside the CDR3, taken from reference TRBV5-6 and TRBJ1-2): DAGVTQSPTHLIKTRGQQVTLRCSPKSGHDTVSWYQQALGQGPQFIFQYYEEEERQRGNFPDRFSGHQFPNYSSELNVNALLLGDSALYLCASRPRAARGYTFGSGTRLTVV.

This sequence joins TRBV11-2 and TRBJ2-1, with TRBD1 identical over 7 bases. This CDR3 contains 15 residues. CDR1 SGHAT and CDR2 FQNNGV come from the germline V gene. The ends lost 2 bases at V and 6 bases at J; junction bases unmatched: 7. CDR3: CASSLRQGGSNEQFF. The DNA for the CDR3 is TGTGCCAGCAGCTTAAGACAGGGTGGGAGCAATGAGCAGTTCTTC.

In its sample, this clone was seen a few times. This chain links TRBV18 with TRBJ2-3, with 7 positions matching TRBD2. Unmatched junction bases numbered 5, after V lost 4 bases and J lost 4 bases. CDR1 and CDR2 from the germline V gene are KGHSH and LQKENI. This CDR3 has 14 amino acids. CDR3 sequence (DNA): TGTGCCAGCTCACATGGCGGGGGAGCAGATACGCAGTATTTT. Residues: CASSHGGGADTQYF.

The CDR3 coding sequence is TGTGCCAGCAGCCAAACACGTCCTAACTATGGCTACACCTTC. Its translation: CASSQTRPNYGYTF. V gene TRBV14 combines with J gene TRBJ1-2; no clear D. The CDR3 loop spans 14 amino acids. V was shortened by 2 bases and J by 0 bases, with 7 bases between the two germline ends. Per the germline V gene, CDR1 is SGHDN and CDR2 is FVKESK.

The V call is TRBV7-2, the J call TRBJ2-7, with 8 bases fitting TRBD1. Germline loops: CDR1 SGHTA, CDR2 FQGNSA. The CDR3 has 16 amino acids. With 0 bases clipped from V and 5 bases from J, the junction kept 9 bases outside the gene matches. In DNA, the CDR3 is TGTGCCAGCAGCTTAGCGCCGGCGTCAGGGGGCAACGAGCAGTACTTC. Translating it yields CASSLAPASGGNEQYF.

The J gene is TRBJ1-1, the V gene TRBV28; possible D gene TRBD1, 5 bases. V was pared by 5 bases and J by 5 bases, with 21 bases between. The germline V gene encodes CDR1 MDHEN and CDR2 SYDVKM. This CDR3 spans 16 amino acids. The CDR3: CASSRGIALPGTEAFF. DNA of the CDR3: TGTGCCAGCAGTAGGGGCATAGCCCTCCCAGGGACTGAAGCTTTCTTT.

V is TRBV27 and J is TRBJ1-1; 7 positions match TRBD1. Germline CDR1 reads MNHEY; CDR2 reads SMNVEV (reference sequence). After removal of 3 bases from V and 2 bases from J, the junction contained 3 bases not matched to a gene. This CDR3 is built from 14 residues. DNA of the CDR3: TGTGCCAGCAGTTTGGGACAGAGAAACACTGAAGCTTTCTTT. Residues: CASSLGQRNTEAFF.

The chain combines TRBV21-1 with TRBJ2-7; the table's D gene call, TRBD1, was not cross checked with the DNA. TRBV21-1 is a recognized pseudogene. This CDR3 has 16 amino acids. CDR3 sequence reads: CASSKILGLLAYEQYF. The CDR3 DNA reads TGTGCCAGCAGCAAAATACTGGGGCTCCTTGCCTACGAGCAGTACTTC.

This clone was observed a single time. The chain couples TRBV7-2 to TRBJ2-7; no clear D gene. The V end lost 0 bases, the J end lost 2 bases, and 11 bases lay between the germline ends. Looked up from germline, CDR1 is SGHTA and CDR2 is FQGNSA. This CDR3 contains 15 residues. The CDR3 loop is CASSLARSKTYEQYF. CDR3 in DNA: TGTGCCAGCAGCTTAGCCCGGAGTAAAACCTACGAGCAGTACTTC.

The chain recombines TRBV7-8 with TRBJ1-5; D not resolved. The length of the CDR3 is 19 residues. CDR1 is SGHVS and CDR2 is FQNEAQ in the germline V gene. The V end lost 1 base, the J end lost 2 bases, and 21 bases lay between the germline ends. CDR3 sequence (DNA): TGTGCCAGCAGCTTAGTGGTGGAGCACGGGAAATTAGGCAATCAGCCCCAGCATTTT. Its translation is CASSLVVEHGKLGNQPQHF. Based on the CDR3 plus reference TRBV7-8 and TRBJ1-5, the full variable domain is GAGVSQSPRYKVAKRGQDVALRCDPISGHVSLFWYQQALGQGPEFLTYFQNEAQLDKSGLPSDRFFAERPEGSVSTLKIQRTQQEDSAVYLCASSLVVEHGKLGNQPQHFGDGTRLSIL.

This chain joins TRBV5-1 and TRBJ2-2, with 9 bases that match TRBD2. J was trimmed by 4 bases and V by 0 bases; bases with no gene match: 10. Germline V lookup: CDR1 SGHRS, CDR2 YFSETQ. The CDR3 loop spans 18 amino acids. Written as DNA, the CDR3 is TGCGCCAGCAGCTTGGGGGGTAGCGGGGGAAGTCGCACCGGGGAGCTGTTTTTT. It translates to CASSLGGSGGSRTGELFF.